The next 4 T cell receptor beta chains were all read from a single sample in a study of cytomegalovirus exposure and HLA in healthy donors. PCR involved 60 Vbeta and 13 Jbeta primers. TCRdb's table, derived via immunoSEQ multiplex PCR, lists solely in-frame clones and lacks some. The sample consists of over 130,000 clones, 80% of them appearing once. Sequencing used PBMCs. The source is a man aged 45-65 years in good health and CMV-seronegative.

The genes are TRBV28 and TRBJ1-2; D may be TRBD1 (5 bases). Germline CDR1 and CDR2: MDHEN and SYDVKM. The CDR3 is made up of 12 amino acids. V lost 5 bases and J lost 5, with 9 bases in between. CDR3 in amino acids: CASSKQAYGYTF. In DNA, the CDR3 is TGTGCCAGCAGTAAACAGGCGTATGGCTACACCTTC.

This chain connects TRBV29-1 to TRBJ2-1; 8 bases fit TRBD2. J gave up 7 bases and V 5 bases, and 4 bases lay outside the gene matches. The CDR3 length is 12 residues. The germline CDR1 and CDR2 sequences are SQVTM and ANQGSEA. CDR3 residues: CSVRREENEQFF. In DNA form, the CDR3 reads TGCAGCGTTAGGCGGGAGGAGAATGAGCAGTTCTTC.

The CDR3 DNA follows: TGCGCCAGCAGCTTGGGGACAGCGAGCTCCTACGAGCAGTACTTC. This sequence encodes CASSLGTASSYEQYF. The V and J genes are TRBV5-1 and TRBJ2-7; D may be TRBD1 (6 bases). The CDR3 totals 15 residues. The germline V gene encodes CDR1 SGHRS and CDR2 YFSETQ. Trimming removed 0 bases at V and 0 bases at J, with 10 bases between.

About this clone: Compared with germline, one end of the junction differs, possibly owing to a read error. This chain connects TRBV18 to TRBJ1-4; D is perhaps TRBD1 (5 bases). Germline CDR1 KGHSH, CDR2 LQKENI. CDR3 length equals 12 residues. The CDR3, as DNA: TGTGCCAACTCACCAGGGAGGGAAAAACTGTTTTTT. It encodes CANSPGREKLFF.